These 32 T cell receptor beta chains share one sample of origin, sequenced in a study of post-analysis software for immune sequencing data. Sequencing libraries made from TCR beta cDNA carried unique molecular identifiers. TCRdb processed the PCR reads anew with MiXCR; each CDR3 protein has one entry. The sample includes about 540,000 distinct CDR3 sequences, 34% of them seen just once. Notes on the study in general: TRBV5-6, TRBV5-1 and TRBV20-1 were among about 5 TRBV segments more frequent in patients than controls.

The antigens for these receptors are not known. Material for sequencing was blood. The receptors stem from a girl under 18 with multiple sclerosis.

This clonotype has only a few counts. V is TRBV6-6 and J is TRBJ1-2; tentatively, D is TRBD1 (5 bases). The V gene lost 0 bases and the J gene lost 4 bases, with 12 bases spanning the gap. Germline CDR1 and CDR2: MNHNY and SVGAGI (reference sequence). The CDR3 loop spans 15 amino acids. The CDR3 loop is CASSYSNQGGYGYTF. The CDR3 region has the DNA TGTGCCAGCAGTTACTCCAATCAGGGTGGCTATGGCTACACCTTC.

This sequence joins TRBV4-1 and TRBJ1-2, with 7 positions matching TRBD1. Trimming took 2 bases from V and 2 from J; bases not matched to a gene: 5. Germline CDR1 reads MGHRA; CDR2 reads YSYEKL. The CDR3 extends over 15 amino acids. CDR3 in amino acids: CASSQPDRVNYGYTF. The DNA of the CDR3 is TGCGCCAGCAGCCAACCCGACAGGGTCAACTATGGCTACACCTTC.

This clonotype was seen a few times. V usage is TRBV20-1 and J usage is TRBJ2-7; TRBD1 is a possible D gene (5 bases). Germline V gene sequence: CDR1 DFQATT, CDR2 SNEGSKA (reference sequence). This CDR3 comprises 13 residues. Trimming pared 6 bases from V and 0 bases from J, leaving 12 bases between. CDR3 sequence: CSASHRLSYEQYF. CDR3 nucleotide sequence: TGCAGTGCCTCCCACAGGCTCTCCTACGAGCAGTACTTC.

The chain is built from TRBV4-2 and TRBJ1-2, with D possibly matching TRBD1 (6 bases). Looked up from germline, CDR1 is LGHNA and CDR2 is YNFKEQ. CDR3 size: 15 residues. Trimming removed 2 bases from V and 4 bases from J, with 14 bases in between. The DNA for the CDR3 is TGTGCCAGCAGCCAACCTCCGGGGGCTACCTATGGCTACACCTTC. It specifies CASSQPPGATYGYTF.

This sequence joins TRBV5-1 and TRBJ2-5; a possible D gene is TRBD1 (6 bases). Germline CDR1 SGHRS, CDR2 YFSETQ. This CDR3 has 13 residues. Between the trimmed V and J ends, which lost 5 bases and 11 bases, there was a span of 19 bases. CDR3 coding DNA: TGCGCCAGCAGACTTGACAGGAACAATGAGCAGTACTTC. This encodes CASRLDRNNEQYF. Complete variable domain (other parts from reference TRBV5-1 and TRBJ2-5): KAGVTQTPRYLIKTRGQQVTLSCSPISGHRSVSWYQQTPGQGLQFLFEYFSETQRNKGNFPGRFSGRQFSNSRSEMNVSTLELGDSALYLCASRLDRNNEQYFGPGTRLLVL.

The genes are TRBV5-1 and TRBJ2-1; the match to TRBD1 covers 10 bases. V lost 4 bases to trimming and J lost 6 bases; unmatched junction nucleotides: 7. The CDR3 totals 15 residues. Germline values: CDR1 SGHRS, CDR2 YFSETQ. CDR3 DNA sequence: TGCGCCAGCAGCGTGGGACAGGGGCCGGGCAATGAGCAGTTCTTC. It yields the protein CASSVGQGPGNEQFF.

The chain joins TRBV7-8 to TRBJ1-1; tentative D call: TRBD1 (5 bases). This CDR3 region has 15 residues. The germline V and J ends were trimmed by 3 bases and 1 base, with 12 bases remaining between them. Germline-derived CDR1 and CDR2 are SGHVS and FQNEAQ. The chain's CDR3 is CASSLLDRKNTEAFF. CDR3 DNA: TGTGCCAGCAGCTTGTTAGACAGAAAGAACACTGAAGCTTTCTTT. Supplemented by reference TRBV7-8 and TRBJ1-1, the full variable domain reads GAGVSQSPRYKVAKRGQDVALRCDPISGHVSLFWYQQALGQGPEFLTYFQNEAQLDKSGLPSDRFFAERPEGSVSTLKIQRTQQEDSAVYLCASSLLDRKNTEAFFGQGTRLTVV.

This clonotype was counted only a few times. The chain has TRBV19 and TRBJ2-1; 9 bases are a match to TRBD2. The CDR3 covers 14 residues. Trimming removed 2 bases from V and 8 bases from J; junction bases left unmatched: 4. Germline assignment: CDR1 LNHDA and CDR2 SQIVND (reference sequence). Written as DNA, the CDR3 is TGTGCCAGTAGTATAAAGCGGGGGGCCTATGAGCAGTTCTTC. This sequence encodes CASSIKRGAYEQFF.

This chain connects TRBV12-3 or TRBV12-4 to TRBJ2-3; 10 nucleotides line up with TRBD2. V lost 5 bases and J lost 9; bases outside the gene matches: 5. The CDR3 is 13 amino acids. CDR3 residues: CASSPKGLATQYF. The DNA of the CDR3 is TGTGCCAGCAGTCCGAAGGGACTAGCGACGCAGTATTTT.

This clonotype was seen more than once but under ten times. The V gene is TRBV5-6, the J gene TRBJ2-7; 9 bases fit TRBD1. This CDR3 is built from 16 residues. V dropped 4 bases and J dropped 0; count of bases not matched to a gene: 8. Germline-derived CDR1 and CDR2 are SGHDT and YYEEEE. The CDR3: CASSATGTGSSYEQYF. CDR3 nucleotide sequence: TGTGCCAGCAGCGCTACCGGGACAGGGTCCTCCTACGAGCAGTACTTC.

The chain recombines TRBV27 with TRBJ2-3, with 9 positions matching TRBD1. The length of the CDR3 is 19 residues. CDR1 MNHEY and CDR2 SMNVEV come from the germline V gene (reference sequence). Germline trimming cut 3 bases from V and 4 bases from J; bases unmatched to any gene: 17. The CDR3 nucleotides are TGTGCCAGCAGTTTGGCGCCTGTCTCCGGACAGGGGATCGCAGATACGCAGTATTTT. This encodes CASSLAPVSGQGIADTQYF.

Only a few counts were recorded for this clonotype. This rearrangement joins TRBV10-1 to TRBJ2-1; TRBD1 agrees at 12 bases. The CDR3 is 14 residues long. Germline loops: CDR1 WNHNN, CDR2 SYGVQD (reference sequence). J lost 9 bases, V lost 8 bases, and 8 bases had no gene match. DNA for the CDR3: TGCGCCAGCGCTGCGGGACAGGGGGCTCTTGAGCAGTTCTTC. Its translation: CASAAGQGALEQFF.

The chain employs TRBV6-5 and TRBJ2-3; D not resolved. The V gene's germline CDR1 is MNHEY and CDR2 SVGAGI. Trimming shortened V by 8 bases and J by 3 bases, and 12 bases separated the two germline ends. This CDR3 comprises 13 residues. CDR3 DNA: TGTGCCAGCGGCCCCCCCTCGACAGATACGCAGTATTTT. Translated, it gives CASGPPSTDTQYF.

The J gene is TRBJ2-1, the V gene TRBV29-1; D may match TRBD1 or TRBD2 (6 bases each). The V end lost 4 bases, the J end lost 5 bases, and 12 bases lay between the germline ends. This CDR3 spans 13 amino acids. From germline, CDR1 is SQVTM and CDR2 ANQGSEA. The CDR3 protein is CSVAGGSDNEQFF. The CDR3 region has the DNA TGCAGCGTTGCCGGGGGCTCGGACAATGAGCAGTTCTTC.

The V and J genes are TRBV5-1 and TRBJ2-1, with 11 bases identical to TRBD2. Per the germline V gene, CDR1 is SGHRS and CDR2 is YFSETQ. This CDR3 contains 19 residues. J gave up 0 bases and V 2 bases, and 10 bases lay outside the gene matches. For the CDR3, the DNA is TGCGCCAGCAGCTTAACGCTAGCGGGGGGCAGCAGCTCCTACAATGAGCAGTTCTTC. It encodes CASSLTLAGGSSSYNEQFF.

This clonotype showed up just once. V and J are TRBV20-1 and TRBJ2-1, with 10 positions matching TRBD2. The V segment lost 4 bases and the J segment 1 base; nucleotides outside the gene matches: 10. The CDR3 is 17 residues long. Germline V gene lookup returns CDR1 DFQATT and CDR2 SNEGSKA (reference sequence). CDR3 DNA: TGCAGTGCTATACCTTTAAGGACTAGCGGTTCCTACAATGAGCAGTTCTTC. Amino acids: CSAIPLRTSGSYNEQFF.

The chain uses TRBV11-2 and TRBJ1-3, with a weak D call TRBD1 (6 bases). Germline CDR1 and CDR2: SGHAT and FQNNGV. The V end lost 0 bases, the J end lost 4 bases, and 13 bases lay between the germline ends. This CDR3 spans 16 amino acids. Here the CDR3 reads CASSLDRGARGNTIYF. For the CDR3, the DNA is TGTGCCAGCAGCTTAGATCGGGGGGCGAGGGGAAACACCATATATTTT.

The rearrangement links TRBV19 to TRBJ2-4, with 10 bases that match TRBD1. In germline, CDR1 is LNHDA, CDR2 SQIVND (reference sequence). This CDR3 is built from 15 residues. Germline trimming cut 7 bases from V and 1 base from J; bases unmatched to any gene: 4. DNA of the CDR3: TGTGCCAGTAACCCGGGACAGGGGGCCAAAAACATTCAGTACTTC. Protein product: CASNPGQGAKNIQYF.

The CDR3 bases are TGTGCCAGCAGCTTAGACGGTCACCCCTACGAGCAGTACTTC. It is translated as CASSLDGHPYEQYF. V and J are TRBV7-9 and TRBJ2-7; D remains unclear. The CDR3 is 14 amino acids. Germline V gene sequence: CDR1 SEHNR, CDR2 FQNEAQ (reference sequence). With 1 base removed from V and 2 bases from J, the gap between germline ends came to 9 bases.

The chain links TRBV29-1 to TRBJ2-5; no clear D gene. Per germline, CDR1 SQVTM and CDR2 ANQGSEA. This CDR3 has 10 residues. Trimming removed 6 bases from V and 5 bases from J, with 7 bases in between. The CDR3 loop reads CSVQMETQYF. In nucleotides, the CDR3 is TGCAGCGTCCAGATGGAGACCCAGTACTTC.

The gene calls are TRBV3-1 and TRBJ2-1; TRBD2 aligns across 11 bases. From germline, CDR1 is LGHDT and CDR2 YNNKEL (reference sequence). The CDR3 length is 18 residues. V shed 1 base and J 10 bases; nucleotides not matched to a gene: 15. The CDR3 DNA reads as TGTGCCAGCAGCCAAGGGGTCGTGGCTAGCGGGGGGTTCACCGAGCAGTTCTTC. Translation gives CASSQGVVASGGFTEQFF.

This clonotype was detected a few times. This chain links TRBV4-1 with TRBJ2-6; a possible D gene is TRBD2 (6 bases). Trimming cost V 4 bases and J 0 bases, with 13 bases left between them. There are 17 residues in the CDR3. Germline CDR1 and CDR2: MGHRA and YSYEKL. CDR3 DNA: TGCGCCAGCAGCCTGGAGGGGTCGATCTCTGGGGCCAACGTCCTGACTTTC. Protein: CASSLEGSISGANVLTF.

The chain joins TRBV6-5 to TRBJ2-1; 9 nucleotides align to TRBD1. CDR3 length: 18 amino acids. Germline V gene sequence: CDR1 MNHEY, CDR2 SVGAGI. Trimming removed 1 base from V and 0 bases from J; junction bases left unmatched: 7. CDR3 loop: CASSYFGTGFSSYNEQFF. In DNA form, the CDR3 reads TGTGCCAGCAGTTACTTCGGGACAGGGTTCAGCTCCTACAATGAGCAGTTCTTC.

This chain joins TRBV29-1 and TRBJ2-5; 7 nucleotides align to TRBD2. Germline values: CDR1 SQVTM, CDR2 ANQGSEA. This CDR3 has 13 amino acids. V shed 5 bases and J 5 bases; nucleotides not matched to a gene: 8. The CDR3 is CSVTSGGGETQYF. The CDR3 nucleotides read TGCAGCGTTACCTCCGGGGGAGGGGAGACCCAGTACTTC. The full variable domain, in which reference TRBV29-1 and TRBJ2-5 provide the parts outside the CDR3, is SAVISQKPSRDICQRGTSLTIQCQVDSQVTMMFWYRQQPGQSLTLIATANQGSEATYESGFVIDKFPISRPNLTFSTLTVSNMSPEDSSIYLCSVTSGGGETQYFGPGTRLLVL.

This clonotype showed up just a few times. J is TRBJ2-7 and V is TRBV2, with D possibly being TRBD1 or TRBD2 (5 bases each). Trimming left V 4 bases short and J 4 bases short, with 17 bases between. CDR3 length: 15 residues. CDR1 SNHLY and CDR2 FYNNEI come from the germline V gene. The CDR3 nucleotides are TGTGCCAGCAGTGTAACAGGAGGTACGGATTACGAGCAGTACTTC. As protein: CASSVTGGTDYEQYF. Variable domain in full (rest from reference TRBV2 and TRBJ2-7): EPEVTQTPSHQVTQMGQEVILRCVPISNHLYFYWYRQILGQKVEFLVSFYNNEISEKSEIFDDQFSVERPDGSNFTLKIRSTKLEDSAMYFCASSVTGGTDYEQYFGPGTRLTVT.

There are a few counts of this clonotype. The chain is built from TRBV29-1 and TRBJ2-3; 9 bases match TRBD2. The germline V gene has CDR1 SQVTM and CDR2 ANQGSEA. After removal of 7 bases from V and 3 bases from J, the junction contained 5 bases not matched to a gene. This CDR3 spans 13 amino acids. The CDR3 bases are TGCAGCGGAGCGGGGGGCACAACAGATACGCAGTATTTT. It yields the protein CSGAGGTTDTQYF.

This sequence joins TRBV25-1 and TRBJ1-2, with D possibly TRBD1 on 5 matching bases. Looked up from germline, CDR1 is MGHDK and CDR2 is SYGVNS. V was shortened by 4 bases and J by 4 bases, with 16 bases between the two germline ends. CDR3 length: 15 amino acids. The CDR3 loop reads CASSGHPSGTYGYTF. CDR3 nucleotides: TGTGCCAGCAGTGGGCATCCTTCAGGGACCTATGGCTACACCTTC.

This clonotype was recorded a few times. This CDR3 is CSAPRQETQYF. The CDR3 bases are TGCAGTGCCCCCAGGCAAGAGACCCAGTACTTC. The chain employs TRBV20-1 and TRBJ2-5; the D is unclear. The CDR3 loop spans 11 amino acids. The V and J ends lost 6 bases and 2 bases respectively, with 7 bases between them. Germline lookup yields CDR1 DFQATT and CDR2 SNEGSKA (reference sequence).

This clonotype was observed a few times. This sequence joins TRBV5-1 and TRBJ2-1, with 8 positions matching TRBD2. V gave up 0 bases and J gave up 8 bases; unmatched junction bases: 16. The CDR3 loop spans 18 amino acids. Germline lookup yields CDR1 SGHRS and CDR2 YFSETQ. Here the CDR3 DNA reads TGCGCCAGCAGCTTGGCCTTGAGGGCGGGGGGTCCCATGGATGAGCAGTTCTTC. Protein: CASSLALRAGGPMDEQFF.

V usage is TRBV12-3 or TRBV12-4 and J usage is TRBJ1-2; 7 bases match TRBD1. The junction had 8 bases not matched to a gene; V was cut back by 0 bases and J by 1 base. This CDR3 region has 17 residues. In DNA form, the CDR3 reads TGTGCCAGCAGTTTAGCGCTGGGGCAGGGGGATAACTATGGCTACACCTTC. Its protein product is CASSLALGQGDNYGYTF.

The V and J genes are TRBV12-3 or TRBV12-4 and TRBJ1-2, with 7 nucleotides matching TRBD1. The ends lost 6 bases at V and 1 base at J; junction bases unmatched: 11. CDR3 length equals 16 residues. CDR3 DNA sequence: TGTGCCAGCAGCCAACCCGACAGGGACCGTAACTATGGCTACACCTTC. Its translation: CASSQPDRDRNYGYTF.

The CDR3 protein is CASSQAPANEKLFF. The CDR3 nucleotides read TGTGCCAGCAGCCAAGCCCCGGCTAATGAAAAACTGTTTTTT. The rearrangement uses TRBV4-2 and TRBJ1-4; D gene uncertain. CDR1 and CDR2 (germline): LGHNA, YNFKEQ. The CDR3 is 14 residues long. With 1 base removed from V and 3 bases from J, the gap between germline ends came to 6 bases.